The 28 T cell receptor beta chains below come from one sample, sequenced in a study of shared clonotypes between healthy human individuals. Repertoires were generated with immunoSEQ multiplex PCR, while TCRdb's copy carries only in-frame clones and drops some. The table has about 960,000 clones, more than 75% seen once; the top ten hold roughly 1.5%. Sequenced sample: memory CD4+ T cells sorted from blood. Subset described: CD45RA-negative fraction. These receptors all come from a man younger than 35 in good health.

J is TRBJ1-2 and V is TRBV18; D not resolved. This CDR3 region has 13 residues. The V gene's germline CDR1 is KGHSH and CDR2 LQKENI. V was clipped by 1 base and J by 8 bases, with 11 bases between them. As DNA, the CDR3 is TGTGCCAGCTCACCACTATCCCCGCGAGGCTACACCTTC. Its protein product is CASSPLSPRGYTF.

This clone was found a few times. CDR3 sequence (DNA): TGTGCCAGCAGCTCCCGACTAGCGGGGGCCCCCGGAAACATTCAGTACTTC. It specifies CASSSRLAGAPGNIQYF. The V gene is TRBV11-2, the J gene TRBJ2-4; 12 bases are a match to TRBD2. The V gene's germline CDR1 is SGHAT and CDR2 FQNNGV. After removal of 4 bases from V and 6 bases from J, the junction contained 10 bases not matched to a gene. This CDR3 comprises 17 residues.

The chain joins TRBV6-6 to TRBJ1-5, with a tentative D call TRBD1 (5 bases). The CDR3 extends over 15 amino acids. Germline values: CDR1 MNHNY, CDR2 SVGAGI (reference sequence). The germline V and J ends were trimmed by 6 bases and 7 bases, with 19 bases remaining between them. CDR3 amino acids: CASSRGDSAGQPQHF. CDR3 nucleotides: TGTGCCAGCAGCCGCGGGGACTCAGCGGGACAGCCCCAGCATTTT.

Points on this clone: This specimen includes other DNA sequences encoding the same CDR3. The chain is built from TRBV7-9 and TRBJ2-5, with TRBD2 as a possible D gene (5 bases). V lost 2 bases, J lost 2 bases, and 12 bases lay in between. The length of the CDR3 is 15 residues. The germline gives CDR1 SEHNR, CDR2 FQNEAQ (reference sequence). CDR3 sequence reads: CASSLRLANQETQYF. DNA for the CDR3: TGTGCCAGCAGCTTAAGGCTAGCCAATCAAGAGACCCAGTACTTC.

As concerns this clone: The sample holds other DNA sequences that translate to the same CDR3. The V and J genes are TRBV30 and TRBJ1-1; D not certain. V lost 0 bases and J 1 base, leaving 6 bases between the germline ends. The CDR3 is 13 residues long. CDR1 is GTSNPN, CDR2 SVGIG, per germline (reference sequence). This chain's CDR3 is CAWSVRRNTEAFF. DNA of the CDR3: TGTGCCTGGAGTGTACGACGGAACACTGAAGCTTTCTTT.

There are a few counts of this clone. The chain couples TRBV30 to TRBJ1-5; D is ambiguous. In germline, CDR1 is GTSNPN, CDR2 SVGIG (reference sequence). The CDR3 has 13 amino acids. Between the trimmed V and J ends, which lost 2 bases and 10 bases, there was a span of 15 bases. As DNA, the CDR3 is TGTGCCTGGAGTCCGGACCCATTAAGACCCCAGCATTTT. It is translated as CAWSPDPLRPQHF. The full variable domain, its missing parts supplied by reference TRBV30 and TRBJ1-5, is SQTIHQWPATLVQPVGSPLSLECTVEGTSNPNLYWYRQAAGRGLQLLFYSVGIGQISSEVPQNLSASRPQDRQFILSSKKLLLSDSGFYLCAWSPDPLRPQHFGDGTRLSIL.

CDR3 sequence reads: CATSRDSGTQHTEAFF. The CDR3 DNA sequence: TGTGCCACCAGCAGAGATTCAGGGACGCAGCACACTGAAGCTTTCTTT. The J gene is TRBJ1-1, the V gene TRBV15, with a weak D call TRBD1 (5 bases). V was cut by 0 bases and J by 3 bases, with 14 bases left in between. Germline-derived CDR1 and CDR2 are LNHNV and YYDKDF (reference sequence). This CDR3 is built from 16 residues.

The table lists this clone with a count of one. V usage is TRBV5-1 and J usage is TRBJ1-6; D might be TRBD1 (5 bases). The germline CDR1 and CDR2 sequences are SGHRS and YFSETQ. Trimming removed 5 bases at V and 9 bases at J, with 15 bases between. CDR3 length: 14 residues. This CDR3 is CASSDQGRVSPLHF. The DNA of the CDR3 is TGCGCCAGCAGTGACCAGGGCAGGGTTTCACCCCTCCACTTT.

The genes are TRBV6-1 and TRBJ1-2; D gene ambiguous. Between the trimmed V and J ends, which lost 1 base and 5 bases, there was a span of 14 bases. The CDR3 length is 15 residues. Germline values: CDR1 MNHNS, CDR2 SASEGT. The CDR3 region is CASSEGTTFGYGYTF. CDR3 DNA: TGTGCCAGCAGTGAAGGGACGACTTTTGGTTATGGCTACACCTTC.

V and J are TRBV19 and TRBJ2-7, with D perhaps matching TRBD2 (5 bases). The CDR3 extends over 13 amino acids. The ends were cut back, 7 bases at V and 0 bases at J, with 10 bases in the middle. In germline, CDR1 is LNHDA, CDR2 SQIVND (reference sequence). CDR3 DNA sequence: TGTGCCAGTAACGGAGGCAGCTCCTACGAGCAGTACTTC. This gives the protein CASNGGSSYEQYF.

The DNA of the CDR3 is TGTGCCAGCAGGACAGTGAACACTGAAGCTTTCTTT. The encoded protein is CASRTVNTEAFF. The chain combines TRBV27 with TRBJ1-1; D may be TRBD1 (5 bases). CDR3 length: 12 residues. The ends were cut back, 6 bases at V and 0 bases at J, with 5 bases in the middle. Germline CDR1 MNHEY, CDR2 SMNVEV (reference sequence).

The chain couples TRBV11-2 to TRBJ2-1, with TRBD2 identical over 9 bases. V lost 5 bases, J lost 6 bases, and 11 bases stayed unmatched. The length of the CDR3 is 16 residues. The germline V gene has CDR1 SGHAT and CDR2 FQNNGV. The DNA for the CDR3 is TGTGCCAGCAGCCCCCTTGGCGGGAGGGATTCCAATGAGCAGTTCTTC. Translation: CASSPLGGRDSNEQFF.

Comments on this clone: Other DNA sequences within the sample encode an identical CDR3. The chain has TRBV5-4 and TRBJ2-5; D is unresolved. V was trimmed by 0 bases and J by 4 bases, leaving 7 bases between them. This CDR3 is 13 amino acids long. Germline V gives CDR1 SGHNT, CDR2 YYREEE (reference sequence). The CDR3 bases are TGTGCCAGCAGCTTGGAGGGTAGAGAGACCCAGTACTTC. Amino acids: CASSLEGRETQYF.

The rearrangement uses TRBV6-1 and TRBJ2-5; D is unclear. The V end was cut by 3 bases, the J end by 7 bases, with 6 bases between. Germline CDR1 reads MNHNS; CDR2 reads SASEGT. CDR3 length equals 11 residues. CDR3 sequence: CASSDVGTQYF. The CDR3 DNA follows: TGTGCCAGCAGTGACGTGGGGACCCAGTACTTC.

This clone appeared a few times. The same CDR3 arises from other DNA sequences in this sample as well. The chain is built from TRBV7-3 and TRBJ1-1, with unresolved D. V lost 5 bases to trimming and J lost 2 bases, with 9 bases between them. Per germline, CDR1 SGHTA and CDR2 FQGTGA. The CDR3 totals 13 residues. The CDR3 sequence: CASSRTGNTEAFF. The CDR3 nucleotides are TGTGCCAGCAGCCGGACTGGTAACACTGAAGCTTTCTTT.

The rearrangement joins TRBV19 to TRBJ2-1; 7 bases align to TRBD1. CDR1 and CDR2 from the germline V gene are LNHDA and SQIVND (reference sequence). With V trimmed by 6 bases and J by 6 bases, 5 bases remained unmatched. The CDR3 has 13 amino acids. CDR3 DNA sequence: TGTGCCAGTAGCGGACAGGATCTCAATGAGCAGTTCTTC. This gives the protein CASSGQDLNEQFF.

The J gene is TRBJ2-7, the V gene TRBV7-9; 8 nucleotides agree with TRBD2. There are 15 residues in the CDR3. V shed 5 bases and J 4 bases; nucleotides not matched to a gene: 10. Germline lookup yields CDR1 SEHNR and CDR2 FQNEAQ (reference sequence). The CDR3 DNA reads TGTGCCAGCAGCAGACCCAGCGGGAGCACGTACGAGCAGTACTTC. Protein sequence: CASSRPSGSTYEQYF.

The V and J genes are TRBV19 and TRBJ1-2; maybe TRBD1 (5 bases). V was clipped by 4 bases and J by 4 bases, with 10 bases between them. The germline V gene has CDR1 LNHDA and CDR2 SQIVND (reference sequence). The CDR3 is 13 residues long. CDR3 DNA sequence: TGTGCCAGTAGTAGGGACGTGGGCTATGGCTACACCTTC. It specifies CASSRDVGYGYTF.

In this sample, this clone turned up a few times. This CDR3 is also generated by other DNA sequences in the sample. V gene TRBV20-1 combines with J gene TRBJ1-1, with unresolved D. This CDR3 region has 8 residues. V was cut by 7 bases and J by 6 bases, with 3 bases left in between. Germline V gives CDR1 DFQATT, CDR2 SNEGSKA (reference sequence). DNA for the CDR3: TGCAGTGTATCTGAAGCTTTCTTT. Translating it yields CSVSEAFF.

Note on this clone: This sample also contains other DNA sequences that code for the same CDR3. The chain links TRBV6-5 to TRBJ2-3, with 9 bases that match TRBD2. V shed 6 bases and J 3 bases; nucleotides not matched to a gene: 7. The germline CDR1 and CDR2 sequences are MNHEY and SVGAGI. The CDR3 is 15 residues long. The CDR3 DNA reads as TGTGCCAGCAGACCGAGCGGGGGGCGGACAGATACGCAGTATTTT. Residues: CASRPSGGRTDTQYF.

In this sample, this clone turned up a few times. The chain is built from TRBV28 and TRBJ2-3; 9 nucleotides align to TRBD1. The germline V gene encodes CDR1 MDHEN and CDR2 SYDVKM. The CDR3 is 15 amino acids. With 6 bases clipped from V and 5 bases from J, the junction kept 9 bases outside the gene matches. In DNA form, the CDR3 reads TGTGCCAGCAGCAGACCGGGACAGGGCTTAGATACGCAGTATTTT. It codes for CASSRPGQGLDTQYF.

The chain employs TRBV5-1 and TRBJ1-1, with D uncertain. CDR3 length equals 16 residues. The V gene lost 4 bases and the J gene lost 1 base, with 17 bases spanning the gap. Germline CDR1 SGHRS, CDR2 YFSETQ. The CDR3 nucleotides are TGCGCCAGCAGCAGGCAGGACGCGGGGAGGAACACTGAAGCTTTCTTT. Its protein product is CASSRQDAGRNTEAFF.

The V gene is TRBV10-3, the J gene TRBJ2-4; D gene uncertain. Germline CDR1 reads ENHRY; CDR2 reads SYGVKD. V was pared by 3 bases and J by 8 bases, with 11 bases between. This CDR3 is 13 amino acids long. DNA of the CDR3: TGTGCCATCAGTGATTGGGCCGAGGACATTCAGTACTTC. Translated: CAISDWAEDIQYF.

The chain uses TRBV10-3 and TRBJ2-3; the match to TRBD2 covers 10 bases. The CDR3 is made up of 16 amino acids. V lost 6 bases to trimming and J lost 4 bases; unmatched junction nucleotides: 10. The germline gives CDR1 ENHRY, CDR2 SYGVKD. As DNA, the CDR3 is TGTGCCATCAGCCCGCGACTAGCGGGCGGTGCAGATACGCAGTATTTT. It codes for CAISPRLAGGADTQYF.

The chain links TRBV9 to TRBJ1-6; TRBD1 might be the D (6 bases). This CDR3 spans 15 amino acids. V gave up 3 bases and J gave up 7 bases, with 14 bases separating them. The germline V gene has CDR1 SGDLS and CDR2 YYNGEE. The CDR3 nucleotides read TGTGCCAGCAGCGCCATCGGGACAAGCAATTCACCCCTCCACTTT. Amino acids: CASSAIGTSNSPLHF.

The chain carries TRBV7-2 and TRBJ2-1; TRBD2 is a possible D gene (5 bases). With 2 bases removed from V and 7 bases from J, the gap between germline ends came to 15 bases. Germline CDR1 and CDR2: SGHTA and FQGNSA. This CDR3 has 15 amino acids. The chain's CDR3 is CASSLMGVGVNEQFF. For the CDR3, the DNA is TGTGCCAGCAGCTTAATGGGAGTTGGCGTGAATGAGCAGTTCTTC.

Only a few counts were recorded for this clone. J is TRBJ1-2 and V is TRBV15; 8 nucleotides align to TRBD1. Germline V CDR1 and CDR2: LNHNV, YYDKDF (reference sequence). This CDR3 spans 15 amino acids. V was pared by 3 bases and J by 4 bases, with 7 bases of the junction left unmatched. CDR3 nucleotides: TGTGCCACCAGCAGCGTCAGGGGGCTTGGCTATGGCTACACCTTC. Amino acid sequence: CATSSVRGLGYGYTF.

The rearrangement joins TRBV18 to TRBJ1-5, with 8 bases lining up with TRBD1. CDR3 length: 15 residues. Germline V gene sequence: CDR1 KGHSH, CDR2 LQKENI. With V trimmed by 4 bases and J by 2 bases, 4 bases remained unmatched. CDR3 region: CASSLDRAGNQPQHF. The CDR3 DNA sequence: TGTGCCAGCTCACTGGACAGGGCCGGCAATCAGCCCCAGCATTTT.